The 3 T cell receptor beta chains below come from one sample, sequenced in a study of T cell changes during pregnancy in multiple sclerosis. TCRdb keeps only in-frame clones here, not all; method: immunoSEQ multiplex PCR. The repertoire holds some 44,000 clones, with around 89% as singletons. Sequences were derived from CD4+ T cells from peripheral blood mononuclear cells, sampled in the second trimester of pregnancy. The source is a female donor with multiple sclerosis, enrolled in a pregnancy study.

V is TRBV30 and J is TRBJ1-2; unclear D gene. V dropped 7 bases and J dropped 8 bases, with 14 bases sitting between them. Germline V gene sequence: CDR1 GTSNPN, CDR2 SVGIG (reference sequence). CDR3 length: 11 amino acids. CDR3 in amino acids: CASDFAQGYTF. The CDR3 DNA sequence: TGTGCCTCTGACTTCGCCCAAGGCTACACCTTC.

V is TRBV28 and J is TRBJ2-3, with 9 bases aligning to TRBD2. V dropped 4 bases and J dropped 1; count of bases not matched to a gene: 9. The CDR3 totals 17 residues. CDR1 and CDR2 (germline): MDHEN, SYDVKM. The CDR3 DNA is TGTGCCAGCAGTTCCGCTAATCCTAGCGGGGGCACAGATACGCAGTATTTT. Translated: CASSSANPSGGTDTQYF.

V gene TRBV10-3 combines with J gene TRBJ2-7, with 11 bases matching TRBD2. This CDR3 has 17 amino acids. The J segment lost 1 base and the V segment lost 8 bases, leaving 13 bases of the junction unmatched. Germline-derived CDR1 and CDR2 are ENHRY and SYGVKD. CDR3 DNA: TGTGCCATCGGGACAGCCGGGACTAGCGGAGATTCCTACGAGCAGTACTTC. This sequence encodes CAIGTAGTSGDSYEQYF.